This T cell receptor beta chain stems from a study of blood T cell repertoires in COVID-19. Germline values: CDR1 MNHEY, CDR2 SMNVEV (reference sequence). CDR3 length: 15 residues. V lost 6 bases, J lost 2 bases, and 7 bases stayed unmatched. Authors' processing steps: How many nucleated cells were present was estimated from reference gene primer amplification. Assay used: immunoSEQ multiplex PCR; TCRdb lists only in-frame clones, some missing. V, J and clone size were drawn from that table, and D and trimming were deduced from the DNA. The sample carries 350,000 or so clones, 70% to 90% recorded once.

The sequencing sample was made of peripheral blood. This TCR derives from a woman in her 30s with COVID-19, enrolled during active disease. The chain joins TRBV27 to TRBJ2-7; 10 nucleotides align to TRBD1. Here the CDR3 reads CASSHDGTGAYEQYF. Here the CDR3 DNA reads TGTGCCAGCAGCCACGACGGGACAGGGGCCTACGAGCAGTACTTC.